The 10 T cell receptor beta chains reported below all come from one sample, sequenced in a study of CD8 T cell repertoires and HIV-1 epitope variants (dated by TCRdb to 2018 to 2021). The method behind the library was the immunoSEQ multiplex PCR assay. Entries here come from immuneACCESS through TCRdb and include only in-frame sequences with V and J called. Some clones fail to appear in such tables; in the studies checked, an unresolved V gene covers under half of the shortfall, and the cause of the remainder is unknown. For this sample there are about 7,000 clones; less than 75% appear just once. Approximately 39% of the sample goes to the ten largest clones. Antigen specificity for these receptors is unknown. The sample taken for sequencing was cultured CD8+ T cells derived from PBMCs. Source of these receptors: a male donor with HIV.

The rearrangement uses TRBV6-5 and TRBJ2-7, with a possible D match to TRBD2 (6 bases). V lost 2 bases, J lost 4 bases, and 12 bases lay in between. The CDR3 is 14 amino acids. CDR1 MNHEY and CDR2 SVGAGI come from the germline V gene. CDR3 sequence: CASSYGLGGYEQYF. In DNA, the CDR3 is TGTGCCAGCAGTTACGGGTTGGGGGGATACGAGCAGTACTTC.

This clone was seen once. J is TRBJ1-6 and V is TRBV4-3; no clear D gene. V was pared by 0 bases and J by 12 bases, with 12 bases between. CDR3 size: 14 residues. Germline V CDR1 and CDR2: LGHNA, YSLEER. CDR3 coding DNA: TGCGCCAGCAGCCAAGATGATGGGGTCGAACCCCTCCACTTT. Translating gives CASSQDDGVEPLHF.

This clone was found a few times. The rearrangement uses TRBV19 and TRBJ2-1; 9 nucleotides align to TRBD2. CDR3 length: 16 amino acids. Germline values: CDR1 LNHDA, CDR2 SQIVND (reference sequence). Trimming took 6 bases from V and 6 from J; bases not matched to a gene: 12. The CDR3 protein is CASSLGGGGAFNEQFF. The CDR3 DNA reads TGTGCCAGTAGCCTAGGAGGCGGGGGGGCCTTCAATGAGCAGTTCTTC.

The CDR3 reads CASSKGYNEQFF. CDR3 nucleotide sequence: TGTGCCAGCAGTAAAGGTTACAATGAGCAGTTCTTC. This chain connects TRBV2 to TRBJ2-1; D ambiguous. This CDR3 region has 12 residues. Looked up from germline, CDR1 is SNHLY and CDR2 is FYNNEI. Trimming left V 5 bases short and J 4 bases short, with 6 bases between.

The chain combines TRBV27 with TRBJ2-1; D call uncertain. The CDR3 totals 15 residues. Germline V lookup: CDR1 MNHEY, CDR2 SMNVEV (reference sequence). V dropped 8 bases and J dropped 0 bases, with 14 bases sitting between them. CDR3 amino acids: CASGIDRSSYNEQFF. The CDR3 DNA reads TGTGCCAGCGGGATTGATCGAAGCTCCTACAATGAGCAGTTCTTC.

The chain couples TRBV4-3 to TRBJ2-1, with D perhaps matching TRBD2 (5 bases). The CDR3 runs 15 residues. Germline-derived CDR1 and CDR2 are LGHNA and YSLEER. Trimming took 3 bases from V and 2 from J, leaving 11 bases between them. The CDR3 reads CASSQGPGAYNEQFF. The CDR3 coding sequence is TGCGCCAGCAGCCAGGGCCCCGGGGCCTACAATGAGCAGTTCTTC.

CDR3 coding DNA: TGTGCCAGCAGCCCGAGCTATAGCAATCAGCCCCAGCATTTT. This codes for CASSPSYSNQPQHF. This sequence joins TRBV11-3 and TRBJ1-5, with no clear D. Trimming took 5 bases from V and 0 from J, leaving 8 bases between them. Germline V gene lookup returns CDR1 SGHNT and CDR2 YENEEA. This CDR3 spans 14 amino acids.

This clone was seen only a few times. As DNA, the CDR3 is TGTGCCAGCAGCGTAGTGGGGACAAATAATTCACCCCTCCACTTT. Its translation is CASSVVGTNNSPLHF. The chain employs TRBV9 and TRBJ1-6; the D gene is possibly TRBD1 (6 bases). Trimming shortened V by 0 bases and J by 5 bases, and 9 bases separated the two germline ends. This CDR3 contains 15 residues. CDR1 and CDR2 from the germline V gene are SGDLS and YYNGEE. The full variable domain, completed using reference TRBV9 and TRBJ1-6, is DSGVTQTPKHLITATGQRVTLRCSPRSGDLSVYWYQQSLDQGLQFLIQYYNGEERAKGNILERFSAQQFPDLHSELNLSSLELGDSALYFCASSVVGTNNSPLHFGNGTRLTVT.

V is TRBV7-3 and J is TRBJ1-1; tentative D call: TRBD1 (6 bases). V shed 6 bases and J shed 4 bases, with 15 bases lying between them. CDR1 is SGHTA, CDR2 FQGTGA, per germline. The CDR3 consists of 14 residues. CDR3 in DNA: TGTGCCAGCAGTCCGGCAGGGGTAGGCACTGAAGCTTTCTTT. It encodes CASSPAGVGTEAFF.

This clone is medium-sized by share. The CDR3 sequence: CATSRDRGGEKLFF. CDR3 DNA: TGTGCCACCAGCAGAGACAGGGGTGGGGAAAAACTGTTTTTT. The chain uses TRBV15 and TRBJ1-4; a weak D match, TRBD1 (6 bases). The V end was cut by 0 bases, the J end by 8 bases, with 10 bases between. The germline V gene has CDR1 LNHNV and CDR2 YYDKDF (reference sequence). The CDR3 consists of 14 residues.